A single sample gave rise to the 13 T cell receptor beta chains below, sequenced in a study of blood T cell repertoires in COVID-19. Assay: immunoSEQ multiplex PCR; the TCRdb copy retains only in-frame clones and omits some. This table holds 45,000 to 55,000 clones, roughly three quarters found once. Sequenced sample: peripheral blood. These receptors came from a human donor with active or convalescent COVID-19. The donor label of this sample is uncertain.

The CDR3 reads CASSQDFVAPPQGGNEKLFF. For the CDR3, the DNA is TGTGCCAGCAGCCAAGATTTTGTAGCCCCCCCACAGGGGGGGAATGAAAAACTGTTTTTT. This chain joins TRBV3-1 (or the pseudogene TRBV3-2) and TRBJ1-4; 8 bases align to TRBD1. The junction had 17 bases not matched to a gene; V was cut back by 0 bases and J by 5 bases. Per germline, CDR1 LGHDT and CDR2 YNNKEL (reference sequence). The CDR3 runs 20 residues.

V usage is TRBV6-5 and J usage is TRBJ2-7, with 8 nucleotides matching TRBD1. The CDR3 is made up of 13 amino acids. Germline V gene sequence: CDR1 MNHEY, CDR2 SVGAGI. V shed 6 bases, J shed 4 bases, and the junction held 5 bases outside the gene matches. CDR3 amino acids: CASSRDRRYEQYF. CDR3 DNA: TGTGCCAGCAGCCGGGACAGGAGGTACGAGCAGTACTTC.

The V call is TRBV30, the J call TRBJ2-6, with D maybe TRBD1 (6 bases). The CDR3 totals 14 residues. V was pared by 2 bases and J by 2 bases, with 7 bases between. Germline lookup yields CDR1 GTSNPN and CDR2 SVGIG (reference sequence). The CDR3 bases are TGTGCCTGGAGTAGGGGGACTGGGGCCAACGTCCTGACTTTC. It codes for CAWSRGTGANVLTF. Full variable domain (rest looked up from reference TRBV30 and TRBJ2-6): SQTIHQWPATLVQPVGSPLSLECTVEGTSNPNLYWYRQAAGRGLQLLFYSVGIGQISSEVPQNLSASRPQDRQFILSSKKLLLSDSGFYLCAWSRGTGANVLTFGAGSRLTVL.

The chain carries TRBV6-2 or TRBV6-3 and TRBJ2-5, with TRBD2 as a possible D gene (6 bases). The CDR3 has 14 residues. From germline, CDR1 is MNHEY and CDR2 SVGEGT. V was clipped by 2 bases and J by 5 bases, with 12 bases between them. The CDR3 DNA reads as TGTGCCAGCAGTTACCCCGGAGGGCAGGAGACCCAGTACTTC. Translated, it gives CASSYPGGQETQYF.

The genes are TRBV12-3 or TRBV12-4 and TRBJ2-1; D gene ambiguous. Trimming shortened V by 4 bases and J by 4 bases, and 8 bases separated the two germline ends. The CDR3 has 13 residues. The DNA of the CDR3 is TGTGCCAGCAGTTCTCAGCGATACAATGAGCAGTTCTTC. Its protein is CASSSQRYNEQFF.

V usage is TRBV6-5 and J usage is TRBJ2-5; D might be TRBD2 (6 bases). The CDR3 loop spans 16 amino acids. CDR1 is MNHEY, CDR2 SVGAGI, per germline. The V gene lost 0 bases and the J gene lost 2 bases, with 13 bases spanning the gap. For the CDR3, the DNA is TGTGCCAGCAGTTACTCGTGGGGCGCGGGGCAAGAGACCCAGTACTTC. Encoded protein: CASSYSWGAGQETQYF.

The CDR3 DNA reads as TGTGCCAGCAGTTACAAGGGGGATACGCAGTATTTT. Amino acids: CASSYKGDTQYF. The chain couples TRBV6-5 to TRBJ2-3; D might be TRBD1 (5 bases). This CDR3 is 12 amino acids long. From germline, CDR1 is MNHEY and CDR2 SVGAGI. Trimming took 2 bases from V and 6 from J, leaving 6 bases between them.

The chain combines TRBV28 with TRBJ1-5; 8 bases are shared with TRBD1. V lost 7 bases to trimming and J lost 3 bases; unmatched junction nucleotides: 5. The germline V gene encodes CDR1 MDHEN and CDR2 SYDVKM. This CDR3 is 14 amino acids long. CDR3 loop: CASILQGDNQPQHF. The CDR3, as DNA: TGTGCCAGCATCCTACAGGGGGACAATCAGCCCCAGCATTTT.

Sample share makes this clone large (0.1 to 1%). This chain joins TRBV29-1 and TRBJ2-1; 7 nucleotides match TRBD1. Germline V gives CDR1 SQVTM, CDR2 ANQGSEA. V gave up 3 bases and J gave up 7 bases; unmatched junction bases: 6. The CDR3 covers 13 residues. DNA of the CDR3: TGCAGCGTTGAGACAGGGTTGGGGAATGAGCAGTTCTTC. Its translation: CSVETGLGNEQFF.

The chain is built from TRBV12-3 or TRBV12-4 and TRBJ1-2; 8 nucleotides agree with TRBD1. The trim removed 6 bases at V and 8 bases at J, leaving 8 bases unmatched. This CDR3 has 13 residues. The CDR3 reads CASSTQGAGGYTF. In nucleotides, the CDR3 is TGTGCCAGCAGCACGCAGGGGGCTGGGGGCTACACCTTC.

The chain recombines TRBV4-1 with TRBJ1-1; 7 nucleotides match TRBD1. This CDR3 region has 15 residues. V shed 0 bases and J 3 bases; nucleotides not matched to a gene: 4. Germline V lookup: CDR1 MGHRA, CDR2 YSYEKL. For the CDR3, the DNA is TGCGCCAGCAGCCAAGACTTACAGGGGTACACTGAAGCTTTCTTT. This sequence encodes CASSQDLQGYTEAFF.

This sequence joins TRBV29-1 and TRBJ2-7, with D possibly TRBD2 on 5 matching bases. This CDR3 region has 13 residues. CDR1 and CDR2 (germline): SQVTM, ANQGSEA. V was clipped by 4 bases and J by 3 bases, with 13 bases between them. The CDR3: CSVAAGAHYEQYF. In nucleotides, the CDR3 is TGCAGCGTTGCGGCGGGTGCTCACTACGAGCAGTACTTC.

Turning to this clone: One end of the junction is discordant with germline, which a read error may explain. The chain links TRBV7-7 to TRBJ2-2, with D perhaps TRBD1 (6 bases). From germline, CDR1 is SSHAT and CDR2 FNYEAQ (reference sequence). The CDR3 spans 14 residues. As DNA, the CDR3 is TGTGCTAGCAGCCTGGACAGCCGAACCGGGGAGCTGTTTTTT. Translated, it gives CASSLDSRTGELFF.